A single TCR beta chain is shown here with its context. CDR1 is SGHRS and CDR2 is YFSETQ in the germline V gene. Trimming took off 0 bases at V and 0 bases at J, with 9 bases between the two ends. The CDR3 sequence is 16 residues long. Participants were aged about 18 to 89 years, lived in under 30 US areas, and enrolled virtually. Self-reported history from a screening survey and questionnaire set each donor's cohort. These data come from a study of blood T cell repertoires in COVID-19. Original processing notes: Reference gene primers were amplified, and this amplification served to estimate nucleated cell counts. Some clones are missing from TCRdb's copy, which holds only in-frame ones; the method was immunoSEQ multiplex PCR. V and J calls plus clone size are reproduced from that table; the DNA served to infer D and trimming. The table records 140,000 to 150,000 clones, over 65% of them present only once.

The sample comprised PBMCs or T cells enriched from blood (not recorded which). The rearrangement links TRBV5-1 to TRBJ2-2; D remains ambiguous. This TCR was recovered from a woman in her 50s who had recovered from COVID-19. DNA for the CDR3: TGCGCCAGCAGCTTGGGGGCCCAGGCGAACACCGGGGAGCTGTTTTTT. Protein sequence: CASSLGAQANTGELFF.